This T cell receptor (beta chain) was found in a study of blood T cell repertoires in COVID-19. Across the study: The United States, Italy and Spain were the sources of the acute and convalescent COVID-19 samples. The analysed material was cDNA or gDNA that came from T cells, B-cell-depleted T cells, or PBMCs.

The germline gives CDR1 KGHSH, CDR2 LQKENI. After removal of 2 bases from V and 2 bases from J, the junction contained 3 bases not matched to a gene. This CDR3 is built from 14 residues. Per the original methods: Amplification from reference gene primers served as the basis for estimated nucleated cell counts. The repertoire was sequenced with immunoSEQ multiplex PCR; TCRdb's copy has only in-frame clones and lacks some. V and J calls and clone size are copied from that table; D and trimming were computed from the DNA. There are 80,000 or so clones in the sample; approximately 78% occur only once, and approximately 7.3% lies in the top ten.

Sequencing was carried out using peripheral blood. The chain employs TRBV18 and TRBJ2-7, with 7 bases aligning to TRBD1. The receptor was isolated from a human donor in a cohort sampled during active COVID-19. The CDR3 spells CASSPTTGAYEQYF. CDR3 nucleotides: TGTGCCAGCTCACCAACAACAGGGGCCTACGAGCAGTACTTC.